One sample yielded the 26 T cell receptor beta chains listed below, sequenced in a study of metastatic and nonmetastatic thyroid tumors (TCRdb year 2020). None of the patients had been given any treatment before thyroid surgery. The protocol used for the library was PCR. Sequencer: Illumina HiSeq 4000. TCRdb itself trimmed the public reads at Q25 with fastp, ran MiXCR and retained productive beta chains. This sample holds some 22,000 clones; approximately 23% were observed only once. The ten largest make up 9% to 15% of the sample. The sample taken for sequencing was tumor tissue. These receptors were obtained from a female donor with papillary thyroid cancer or a benign thyroid nodule (not recorded which). Some clones in this sample may be carry-over from other donors' samples.

This clone was counted a few times. The V gene is TRBV6-1, the J gene TRBJ1-1; the D is unclear. The CDR3 sequence is 13 residues long. V gave up 6 bases and J gave up 2 bases, with 10 bases separating them. Germline loops: CDR1 MNHNS, CDR2 SASEGT. The CDR3, as DNA: TGTGCCAGCAGCATGGTTGGCAACACTGAAGCTTTCTTT. It codes for CASSMVGNTEAFF.

This clone has ten or more counts. This chain joins TRBV18 and TRBJ2-5; no reliable D call. In germline, CDR1 is KGHSH, CDR2 LQKENI. The CDR3 runs to 13 residues. Trimming stripped 3 bases from V and 6 bases from J, with 11 bases between. CDR3 residues: CASSPGRDQTQYF. CDR3 sequence (DNA): TGTGCCAGCTCACCTGGGCGAGATCAGACCCAGTACTTC. The complete variable domain, with remaining parts taken from reference TRBV18 and TRBJ2-5, reads NAGVMQNPRHLVRRRGQEARLRCSPMKGHSHVYWYRQLPEEGLKFMVYLQKENIIDESGMPKERFSAEFPKEGPSILRIQQVVRGDSAAYFCASSPGRDQTQYFGPGTRLLVL.

The table lists this clone with a few counts. The rearrangement links TRBV6-1 to TRBJ2-7, with D tentatively TRBD1 (7 bases). The CDR3 covers 13 residues. Germline CDR1 and CDR2: MNHNS and SASEGT. V was trimmed by 10 bases and J by 3 bases, leaving 16 bases between them. The CDR3 spells CATQGGMVYEQYF. The CDR3 nucleotides read TGTGCCACCCAGGGGGGAATGGTCTACGAGCAGTACTTC.

The V gene is TRBV12-3 or TRBV12-4, the J gene TRBJ2-5; the D gene is possibly TRBD1 (5 bases). V was clipped by 2 bases and J by 1 base, with 11 bases between them. The CDR3 extends over 15 amino acids. The CDR3 region has the DNA TGTGCCAGCAGTTTATTTAATACAGGCCAAGAGACCCAGTACTTC. Amino acids: CASSLFNTGQETQYF.

This clone is deemed medium-sized (0.01 to 0.1%). This rearrangement joins TRBV11-3 to TRBJ2-7, with TRBD1 matching 10 bases. V lost 3 bases, J lost 4 bases, and 6 bases stayed unmatched. This CDR3 has 15 amino acids. CDR1 and CDR2 (germline): SGHNT, YENEEA. CDR3 sequence: CASSFTGTGVYEQYF. CDR3 DNA sequence: TGTGCCAGCAGCTTCACCGGGACAGGGGTTTACGAGCAGTACTTC.

The CDR3 reads CASSAGPMGYSPLHF. The CDR3 nucleotides are TGTGCCAGCAGTGCGGGACCTATGGGGTATTCACCCCTCCACTTT. The genes are TRBV6-1 and TRBJ1-6; D possibly corresponds to TRBD1 (5 bases). Germline CDR1 is MNHNS and CDR2 is SASEGT. The CDR3 totals 15 residues. Deletions cut 4 bases from V and 8 bases from J, with 15 bases between.

V and J are TRBV12-3 or TRBV12-4 and TRBJ1-5; D remains ambiguous. V lost 7 bases and J lost 6, with 16 bases in between. The CDR3 sequence is 14 residues long. The CDR3 coding sequence is TGTGCCAGCAATCCAGGTGGTATGGGTCAGCCCCAGCATTTT. Amino acid sequence: CASNPGGMGQPQHF.

This clone was counted at least ten times. V gene TRBV11-2 combines with J gene TRBJ2-6; D is ambiguous. Germline-derived CDR1 and CDR2 are SGHAT and FQNNGV. The CDR3 runs to 16 residues. Trimming cost V 1 base and J 1 base, with 8 bases left between them. CDR3 sequence reads: CASSLVRGSGANVLTF. CDR3 in DNA: TGTGCCAGCAGCTTAGTTCGCGGTTCTGGGGCCAACGTCCTGACTTTC.

CDR3 in amino acids: CASSPRRDWGGEQYF. In DNA, the CDR3 is TGTGCCAGCAGCCCGCGTCGTGACTGGGGAGGCGAGCAGTACTTC. The chain couples TRBV6-2 or TRBV6-3 to TRBJ2-7, with D maybe TRBD2 (6 bases). Germline V CDR1 and CDR2: MNHEY, SVGEGT. Between the trimmed V and J ends, which lost 6 bases and 6 bases, there was a span of 21 bases. The length of the CDR3 is 15 residues.

This clone is judged medium-sized. The rearrangement joins TRBV30 to TRBJ2-2; 7 bases are a match to TRBD2. The CDR3 extends over 13 amino acids. The J segment lost 7 bases and the V segment lost 4 bases, leaving 6 bases of the junction unmatched. Germline V gene lookup returns CDR1 GTSNPN and CDR2 SVGIG (reference sequence). CDR3 bases: TGTGCCTGGACGGTGGGGAGGGACGGGGAGCTGTTTTTT. Residues: CAWTVGRDGELFF. The full variable domain, its missing parts supplied by reference TRBV30 and TRBJ2-2, is SQTIHQWPATLVQPVGSPLSLECTVEGTSNPNLYWYRQAAGRGLQLLFYSVGIGQISSEVPQNLSASRPQDRQFILSSKKLLLSDSGFYLCAWTVGRDGELFFGEGSRLTVL.

This clone was detected only a few times. This clone may be a read error of a much larger clone one base away. Because it lacks the conserved phenylalanine or tryptophan at the end, this CDR3 is likely a read error. CDR3 DNA sequence: TGTGCCAGCAGTGAAGCTTCGGCAGCAGCCAAAAACATTCAGTACGTC. It codes for CASSEASAAAKNIQYV. This chain links TRBV6-1 with TRBJ2-4; D gene ambiguous. Looked up from germline, CDR1 is MNHNS and CDR2 is SASEGT. The CDR3 loop spans 16 amino acids. V was pared by 0 bases and J by 0 bases, with 9 bases between.

On this clone itself: With a much larger clone just one base away, this may be a read error. V usage is TRBV29-1 and J usage is TRBJ2-1; TRBD1 agrees at 7 bases. From germline, CDR1 is SQVTM and CDR2 ANQGSEA. The trim removed 6 bases at V and 5 bases at J, leaving 7 bases unmatched. The CDR3 has 13 residues. The CDR3 sequence: CSVHRDSHNEQFF. CDR3 sequence (DNA): TGCAGCGTCCACCGGGACAGTCACAATGAGCAGTTCTTC.

This clone showed up just a few times. The V gene is TRBV20-1, the J gene TRBJ1-4; D gene uncertain. Germline CDR1 and CDR2: DFQATT and SNEGSKA (reference sequence). CDR3 length: 15 amino acids. The V end lost 5 bases, the J end lost 0 bases, and 13 bases lay between the germline ends. The CDR3 reads CSAPTPRATNEKLFF. In DNA form, the CDR3 reads TGCAGTGCTCCGACCCCCCGTGCAACTAATGAAAAACTGTTTTTT.

This chain uses TRBV5-1 with TRBJ1-2; no clear D gene. V lost 0 bases to trimming and J lost 0 bases, with 9 bases between them. This CDR3 comprises 15 residues. Germline CDR1 reads SGHRS; CDR2 reads YFSETQ. The CDR3 reads CASSLDPGSNYGYTF. The DNA for the CDR3 is TGCGCCAGCAGCTTGGATCCAGGATCTAACTATGGCTACACCTTC.

The gene calls are TRBV6-1 and TRBJ2-1, with no clear D. The V and J ends lost 0 bases and 5 bases respectively, with 2 bases between them. CDR3 length: 12 residues. CDR1 MNHNS and CDR2 SASEGT come from the germline V gene. In nucleotides, the CDR3 is TGTGCCAGCAGTGAAGCAAACAATGAGCAGTTCTTC. Translating gives CASSEANNEQFF.

This clone occurred many times. The chain joins TRBV4-1 to TRBJ2-3; D is perhaps TRBD2 (6 bases). The CDR3 is 12 amino acids. Trimming pared 8 bases from V and 2 bases from J, leaving 8 bases between. Germline CDR1 MGHRA, CDR2 YSYEKL. Written as DNA, the CDR3 is TGCGCCAGCGGGGACTCCACAGATACGCAGTATTTT. Translated, it gives CASGDSTDTQYF.

This clone was counted between two and nine times. The chain carries TRBV2 and TRBJ2-7; 7 bases align to TRBD2. The V gene's germline CDR1 is SNHLY and CDR2 FYNNEI. There are 15 residues in the CDR3. Trimming took 7 bases from V and 2 from J; bases not matched to a gene: 11. The DNA for the CDR3 is TGTGCCAGCAAGGGGAGGGAGGGCCCCGCCTACGAGCAGTACTTC. Translated, it gives CASKGREGPAYEQYF.

Regarding this clone: One end of the junction fails to match germline, which may point to a read error. V gene TRBV7-3 combines with J gene TRBJ2-2; 9 nucleotides agree with TRBD2. This CDR3 comprises 13 residues. Germline V CDR1 and CDR2: SGHTA, FQGTGA. DNA of the CDR3: TGTGCCACCTCTAGCGGGAACACCAGGGAGCTGTTTTTT. It yields the protein CATSSGNTRELFF.

This clone qualifies as medium-sized. The V gene is TRBV19, the J gene TRBJ2-1; D call uncertain. V was clipped by 5 bases and J by 4 bases, with 12 bases between them. From germline, CDR1 is LNHDA and CDR2 SQIVND (reference sequence). The CDR3 spans 14 residues. The CDR3: CASSLATFYNEQFF. In nucleotides, the CDR3 is TGTGCCAGTAGTCTGGCGACATTTTACAATGAGCAGTTCTTC.

On this clone: One end of the junction fails to match germline, which may point to a read error. The CDR3 DNA reads TGTGCCAGCGGTGAAGCCCGTGGGGGTGACAATGAGCAGTTCTTC. Translation gives CASGEARGGDNEQFF. The rearrangement links TRBV2 to TRBJ2-1; D is perhaps TRBD1 or TRBD2 (5 bases each). The V gene's germline CDR1 is SNHLY and CDR2 FYNNEI. The CDR3 contains 15 residues.

The V gene is TRBV5-1, the J gene TRBJ1-5; 8 positions agree with TRBD1. Germline assignment: CDR1 SGHRS and CDR2 YFSETQ. There are 15 residues in the CDR3. Trimming took 4 bases from V and 2 from J; bases not matched to a gene: 5. CDR3 nucleotides: TGCGCCAGCAGCCTCGGACAGGGAGGCAATCAGCCCCAGCATTTT. Its translation: CASSLGQGGNQPQHF.

This clone came up a few times. The chain links TRBV12-3 or TRBV12-4 to TRBJ1-6; D unresolved. V was trimmed by 3 bases and J by 11 bases, leaving 11 bases between them. The CDR3 extends over 13 amino acids. The CDR3 DNA follows: TGTGCCAGCAGTTTCTTCAGGCGGACACCCCTCCACTTT. Protein sequence: CASSFFRRTPLHF.

Note on this clone: Additional DNA sequences in this sample encode the identical CDR3. V is TRBV11-2 and J is TRBJ1-2; D possibly corresponds to TRBD1 (6 bases). V gave up 3 bases and J gave up 6 bases, with 20 bases separating them. Germline CDR1 is SGHAT and CDR2 is FQNNGV. The CDR3 extends over 16 amino acids. The CDR3 loop reads CASSLVGFGGSNGYTF. CDR3 coding DNA: TGTGCCAGCAGCTTGGTAGGGTTTGGGGGCTCCAATGGCTACACCTTC.

In its sample, this clone ranks as medium-sized. This chain uses TRBV4-1 with TRBJ2-3; 10 bases align to TRBD2. V trimming: 0 bases; J trimming: 11 bases; junction bases outside the gene matches: 5. The CDR3 runs 14 residues. CDR1 is MGHRA, CDR2 YSYEKL, per germline. For the CDR3, the DNA is TGCGCCAGCAGCCAAGAGGGAGCGGGAGGGAGGCAGTATTTT. This gives the protein CASSQEGAGGRQYF.

This clone appeared once. CDR3 region: CASSPGQGSTEQFF. As DNA, the CDR3 is TGTGCCAGCAGCCCGGGACAGGGGAGCACTGAGCAGTTCTTC. This chain connects TRBV11-2 to TRBJ2-1; 10 nucleotides line up with TRBD1. The CDR3 spans 14 residues. The V gene's germline CDR1 is SGHAT and CDR2 FQNNGV. With V trimmed by 5 bases and J by 9 bases, 7 bases remained unmatched.

The chain has TRBV20-1 and TRBJ1-2; TRBD1 is a possible D gene (5 bases). V gave up 1 base and J gave up 2 bases, with 8 bases separating them. Germline loops: CDR1 DFQATT, CDR2 SNEGSKA (reference sequence). The CDR3 runs to 13 residues. Here the CDR3 reads CSARAQGNYGYTF. DNA of the CDR3: TGCAGTGCTAGAGCCCAGGGAAACTATGGCTACACCTTC.